This TCR beta chain was retrieved from a study of shared clonotypes between healthy human individuals. Some clones are missing from TCRdb's copy, which holds only in-frame ones; the method was immunoSEQ multiplex PCR. The sample yields a few million clones, just under 95% seen once. CDR3 length equals 15 residues. V was shortened by 1 base and J by 1 base, with 9 bases between the two germline ends. Germline lookup yields CDR1 SGHAT and CDR2 FQNNGV. Sequencing was done on a sample of naive CD4+ T cells from PBMCs. The subset denotes: CD45RA+ positively selected. This sequence was found in a man between 18 and 29 years old in good health. Some clones in this sample may be carry-over from other donors' samples. The chain combines TRBV11-2 with TRBJ2-3; a possible D gene is TRBD2 (5 bases). The CDR3 is CASSLVGRGTDTQYF. CDR3 DNA: TGTGCCAGCAGCTTAGTAGGGCGGGGCACAGATACGCAGTATTTT. The variable domain in full, completed from reference TRBV11-2 and TRBJ2-3, reads EAGVAQSPRYKIIEKRQSVAFWCNPISGHATLYWYQQILGQGPKLLIQFQNNGVVDDSQLPKDRFSAERLKGVDSTLKIQPAKLEDSAVYLCASSLVGRGTDTQYFGPGTRLTVL.